Sequencing of this T cell receptor (beta chain) was carried out in a study of T cells in Graves' hyperthyroidism and ophthalmopathy. Stable Graves' hyperthyroidism denoted no ophthalmopathy progression over 18 months. Diagnosis rested on symptoms, serum thyroxine and TRAb, thyroid ultrasound, and orbital computed tomography. Extraction of PBMCs used approximately 10 ml of fresh peripheral blood. Germline V gives CDR1 SGHDT, CDR2 YYEEEE. The CDR3 length is 15 residues. The V gene lost 7 bases and the J gene lost 3 bases, with 19 bases spanning the gap. This clonotype was picked up a small number of times. Its specificity is not known. Study-wide results and caveats: Most clonotypes that expanded in the thyroid above 0.001 also showed up in blood.

Amplified regions were TCR beta CDR3 sequences from RNA transcripts. First-round RT-PCR targeting the TCR CDR3 was performed with the HTBI primer set. TCRdb ran MiXCR on the multiplex PCR reads and lists one entry per CDR3 protein. Counted here are approximately 510,000 distinct CDR3 sequences, more than 20% occurring once; the ten biggest clones make up around a quarter. The sample comprised blood. The sequence came from a man aged 18 to 29 with Graves' hyperthyroidism. The rearrangement uses TRBV5-6 and TRBJ1-2; D might be TRBD1 (5 bases). CDR3: CASWEGPTKDYGYTF. CDR3 nucleotides: TGTGCCAGCTGGGAGGGGCCGACAAAGGACTATGGCTACACCTTC. The full variable domain, rest sourced from reference TRBV5-6 and TRBJ1-2, is DAGVTQSPTHLIKTRGQQVTLRCSPKSGHDTVSWYQQALGQGPQFIFQYYEEEERQRGNFPDRFSGHQFPNYSSELNVNALLLGDSALYLCASWEGPTKDYGYTFGSGTRLTVV.